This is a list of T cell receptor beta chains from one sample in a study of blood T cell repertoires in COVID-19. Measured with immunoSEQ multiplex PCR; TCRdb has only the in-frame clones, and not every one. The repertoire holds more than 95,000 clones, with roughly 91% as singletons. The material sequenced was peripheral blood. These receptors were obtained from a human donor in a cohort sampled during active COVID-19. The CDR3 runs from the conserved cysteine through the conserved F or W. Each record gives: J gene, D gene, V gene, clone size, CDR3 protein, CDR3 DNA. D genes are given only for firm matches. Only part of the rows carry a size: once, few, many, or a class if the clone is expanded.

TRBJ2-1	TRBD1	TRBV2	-	CASSPTAGGNNVDEQFF	TGTGCCAGCAGCCCCACGGCAGGGGGCAACAACGTCGATGAGCAGTTCTTC
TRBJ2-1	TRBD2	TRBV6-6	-	CASSQTRAGGLLSEQFF	TGTGCCAGCAGTCAAACTAGGGCGGGGGGTCTATTGAGTGAGCAGTTCTTC
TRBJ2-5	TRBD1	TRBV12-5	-	CASGLGGRETQYF	TGTGCTAGTGGCTTAGGGGGCCGGGAGACCCAGTACTTC
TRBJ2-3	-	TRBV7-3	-	CASSLTGRTDTQYF	TGTGCCAGCAGCTTAACCGGGAGAACAGATACGCAGTATTTT
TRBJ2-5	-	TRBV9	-	CASSVVVGGQETQYF	TGTGCCAGCAGCGTAGTAGTCGGTGGCCAAGAGACCCAGTACTTC
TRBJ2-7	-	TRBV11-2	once	CASSLERGSIQPYEQYF	TGTGCCAGCAGCTTAGAAAGGGGCAGCATACAACCCTACGAGCAGTACTTC
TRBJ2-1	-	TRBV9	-	CASSNGPYNEQFF	TGTGCCAGCAGCAATGGCCCTTACAATGAGCAGTTCTTC
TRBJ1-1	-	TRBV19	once	CASSIGQMNTEAFF	TGTGCCAGTAGCATTGGACAGATGAACACTGAAGCTTTCTTT
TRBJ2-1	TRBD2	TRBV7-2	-	CASSLHGTSDEQFF	TGTGCCAGCAGCTTACACGGCACTAGCGATGAGCAGTTCTTC
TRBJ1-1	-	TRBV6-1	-	CASSEVGLGRGRNTEAFF	TGTGCCAGCAGTGAAGTGGGTCTGGGGAGGGGAAGGAACACTGAAGCTTTCTTT
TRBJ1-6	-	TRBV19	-	CASSPRGDSPLHF	TGTGCCAGTAGTCCTCGGGGAGATTCACCCCTCCACTTT
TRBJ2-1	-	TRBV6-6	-	CASSKTPGNEQFF	TGTGCCAGCAGTAAGACGCCGGGGAATGAGCAGTTCTTC
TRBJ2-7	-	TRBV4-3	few	CASSTDPFSYEQYF	TGCGCCAGCAGCACAGACCCGTTCTCCTACGAGCAGTACTTC
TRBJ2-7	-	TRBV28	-	CASSLGGTVGEQYF	TGTGCCAGCAGTTTGGGGGGAACGGTGGGCGAGCAGTACTTC
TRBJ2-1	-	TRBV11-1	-	CASSYSPNEQFF	TGTGCCAGCAGCTACTCACCCAATGAGCAGTTCTTC
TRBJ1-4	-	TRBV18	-	CASSRDISTNEKLFF	TGTGCCAGCTCAAGGGACATTTCAACTAATGAAAAACTGTTTTTT
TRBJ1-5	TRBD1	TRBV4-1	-	CASSLEQGASNQPQHF	TGCGCCAGCAGCTTAGAACAGGGGGCGAGCAATCAGCCCCAGCATTTT
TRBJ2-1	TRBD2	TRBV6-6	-	CASSYSWGGGDNEQFF	TGTGCCAGCAGTTACTCGTGGGGGGGTGGAGACAATGAGCAGTTCTTC
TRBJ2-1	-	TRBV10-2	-	CASSEFGTEQFF	TGCGCCAGCAGTGAGTTCGGTACGGAGCAGTTCTTC
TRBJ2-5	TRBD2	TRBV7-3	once	CASSLTIKGGETQYF	TGTGCCAGCAGCTTAACGATTAAGGGAGGGGAGACCCAGTACTTC
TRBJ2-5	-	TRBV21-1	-	CASSNTGSVGTQYF	TGTGCCAGCAGCAACACAGGGTCCGTCGGGACCCAGTACTTC
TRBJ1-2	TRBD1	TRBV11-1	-	CASSFGTGSTNYGYTF	TGTGCCAGCAGCTTCGGGACAGGAAGCACTAACTATGGCTACACCTTC
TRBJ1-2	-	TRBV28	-	CAWGPRNGYTF	TGTGCCTGGGGCCCTCGGAATGGCTACACCTTC
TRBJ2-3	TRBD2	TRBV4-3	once	CASSQEVWDYASTDTQYF	TGCGCCAGCAGCCAAGAGGTCTGGGACTACGCCTCCACAGATACGCAGTATTTT
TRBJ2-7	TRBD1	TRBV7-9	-	CASSFQPGQGAIEQYF	TGTGCCAGCAGCTTCCAGCCGGGACAGGGGGCAATCGAGCAGTACTTC
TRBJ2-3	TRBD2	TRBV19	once	CASRGTSGRGTQYF	TGTGCCAGTAGAGGGACTAGCGGGAGAGGTACGCAGTATTTT
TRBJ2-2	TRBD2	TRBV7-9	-	CASSSSGGVNTGELFF	TGTGCCAGCAGCTCAAGCGGGGGCGTGAACACCGGGGAGCTGTTTTTT
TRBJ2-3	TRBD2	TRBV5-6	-	CASSFLASGGTTLTDTQYF	TGTGCCAGCAGCTTCTTGGCTAGCGGGGGGACTACCCTCACAGATACGCAGTATTTT
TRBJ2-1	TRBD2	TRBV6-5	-	CASSYSGGARNEQFF	TGTGCCAGCAGTTACAGCGGGGGGGCTCGCAATGAGCAGTTCTTC
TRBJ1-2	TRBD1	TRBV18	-	CASSPGQGRGYTF	TGTGCCAGCTCACCCGGACAGGGCCGTGGCTACACCTTC
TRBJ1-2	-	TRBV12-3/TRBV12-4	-	CASSPTRGTRYTF	TGTGCCAGCAGCCCTACTCGCGGGACTCGCTACACCTTC
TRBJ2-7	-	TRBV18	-	CASSPDSYEQYF	TGTGCCAGCTCACCCGACAGTTACGAGCAGTACTTC
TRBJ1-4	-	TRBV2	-	CASGPNEKLFF	TGTGCCAGCGGCCCTAATGAAAAACTGTTTTTT
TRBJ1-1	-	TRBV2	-	CASSIRTAEAFF	TGTGCCAGCAGCATCCGGACTGCTGAAGCTTTCTTT
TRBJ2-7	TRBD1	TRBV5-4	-	CASSLVTGRDYEQYF	TGTGCCAGCAGCTTGGTGACAGGGCGAGACTACGAGCAGTACTTC
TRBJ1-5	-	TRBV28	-	CASSTHGTKPPQHF	TGTGCCAGCAGTACCCATGGCACCAAACCGCCCCAGCATTTT
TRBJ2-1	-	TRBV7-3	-	CASSLGGDEQFF	TGTGCCAGCAGCCTAGGAGGCGATGAGCAGTTCTTC
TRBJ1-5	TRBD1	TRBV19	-	CASSLGQGNQPQHF	TGTGCCAGTAGTCTGGGACAGGGCAATCAGCCCCAGCATTTT
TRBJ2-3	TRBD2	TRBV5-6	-	CASSFRTSGIVTDTQYF	TGTGCCAGCAGCTTCCGGACTAGCGGGATCGTCACAGATACGCAGTATTTT
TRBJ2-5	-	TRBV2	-	CASSEDSIGTQYF	TGTGCCAGCAGTGAGGACTCAATCGGGACCCAGTACTTC
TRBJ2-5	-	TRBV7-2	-	CASSQNRVQETQYF	TGTGCCAGCAGCCAAAACAGAGTCCAAGAGACCCAGTACTTC
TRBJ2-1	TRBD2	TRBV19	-	CASSPLAGGGYNEQFF	TGTGCCAGTAGTCCCCTAGCGGGGGGGGGCTACAATGAGCAGTTCTTC
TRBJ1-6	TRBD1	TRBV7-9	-	CASSLGVGDSNNSPLHF	TGTGCCAGCAGCTTAGGAGTGGGGGACAGTAACAATTCACCCCTCCACTTT
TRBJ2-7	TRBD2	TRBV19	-	CASSTGLAGSYEQYF	TGTGCCAGTAGTACGGGACTAGCGGGATCCTACGAGCAGTACTTC
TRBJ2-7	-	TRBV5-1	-	CASSLDYYEQYF	TGCGCCAGCAGCTTGGATTACTACGAGCAGTACTTC
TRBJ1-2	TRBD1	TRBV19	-	CASLRDREDYGYTF	TGTGCCAGCCTAAGGGACAGGGAGGACTATGGCTACACCTTC
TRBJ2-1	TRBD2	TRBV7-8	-	CASSLATSGGAQFF	TGTGCCAGCAGCTTAGCGACTAGCGGGGGCGCGCAGTTCTTC
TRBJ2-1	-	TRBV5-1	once	CASSSAGTTYNEQFF	TGCGCCAGCAGCTCGGCTGGGACAACCTACAATGAGCAGTTCTTC
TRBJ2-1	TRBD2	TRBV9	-	CASSGTSGSYNEQFF	TGTGCCAGCAGCGGGACTAGCGGGAGCTACAATGAGCAGTTCTTC
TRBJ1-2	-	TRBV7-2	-	CASSLGAGSNYGYTF	TGTGCCAGCAGCTTGGGCGCAGGGTCTAACTATGGCTACACCTTC
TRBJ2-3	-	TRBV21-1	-	CASSRSPGVGSLDVEDTQYF	TGTGCCAGCAGCCGAAGCCCGGGGGTTGGCTCCCTAGATGTAGAAGATACGCAGTATTTT
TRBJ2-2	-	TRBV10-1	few	CASSDIHGELFF	TGCGCCAGCAGTGACATCCACGGGGAGCTGTTTTTT
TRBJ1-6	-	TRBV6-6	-	CASSYSQGYNSPLHF	TGTGCCAGCAGTTACTCGCAGGGTTATAATTCACCCCTCCACTTT
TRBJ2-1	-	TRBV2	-	CASKETSFFF	TGTGCCAGCAAGGAGACTAGTTTTTTCTTC
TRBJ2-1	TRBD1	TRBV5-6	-	CASSFRDRDYNEQFF	TGTGCCAGCAGCTTCAGGGACAGGGACTACAATGAGCAGTTCTTC
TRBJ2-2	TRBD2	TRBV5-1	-	CASSPPGFSGRGTGELFF	TGCGCCAGCAGCCCTCCAGGATTTAGCGGGAGGGGTACCGGGGAGCTGTTTTTT
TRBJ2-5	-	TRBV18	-	CASSPPNRALKETQYF	TGTGCCAGCTCACCACCGAACAGGGCTTTAAAAGAGACCCAGTACTTC
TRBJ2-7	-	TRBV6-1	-	CASSEGQGGISEQYF	TGTGCCAGCAGTGAAGGGCAGGGTGGGATTAGTGAGCAGTACTTC